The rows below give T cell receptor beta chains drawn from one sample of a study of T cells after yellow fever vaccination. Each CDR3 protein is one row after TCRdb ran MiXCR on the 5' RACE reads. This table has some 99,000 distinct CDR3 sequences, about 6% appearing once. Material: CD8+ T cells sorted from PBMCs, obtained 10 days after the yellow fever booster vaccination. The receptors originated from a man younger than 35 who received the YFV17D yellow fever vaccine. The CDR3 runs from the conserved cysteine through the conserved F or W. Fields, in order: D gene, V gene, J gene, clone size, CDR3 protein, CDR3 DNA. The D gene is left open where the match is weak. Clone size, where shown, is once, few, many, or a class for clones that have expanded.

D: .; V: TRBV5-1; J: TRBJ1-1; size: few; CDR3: CASSVRRSLNTEAFF; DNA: TGCGCCAGCAGTGTGAGACGGAGCCTGAACACTGAAGCTTTCTTT
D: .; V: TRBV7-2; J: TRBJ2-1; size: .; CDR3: CASSSKPYPGDYNEQFF; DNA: TGTGCCAGCAGCTCCAAACCCTATCCGGGGGACTACAATGAGCAGTTCTTC
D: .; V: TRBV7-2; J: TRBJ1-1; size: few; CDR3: CASSLSGAGNTEAFF; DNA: TGTGCCAGCAGCTTATCGGGGGCGGGGAACACTGAAGCTTTCTTT
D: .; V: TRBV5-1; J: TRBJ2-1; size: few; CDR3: CASSSGQSSYNEQFF; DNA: TGCGCCAGCAGCTCCGGACAAAGCTCCTACAATGAGCAGTTCTTC
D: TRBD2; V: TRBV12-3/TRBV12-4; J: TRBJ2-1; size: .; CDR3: CASGFLAGGYNEQFF; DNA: TGTGCCAGCGGTTTCCTGGCGGGGGGCTACAATGAGCAGTTCTTC
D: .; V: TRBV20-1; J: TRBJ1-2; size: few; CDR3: CSARDLEGPSYGYTF; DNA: TGCAGTGCTAGAGATCTGGAAGGGCCTAGCTATGGCTACACCTTC
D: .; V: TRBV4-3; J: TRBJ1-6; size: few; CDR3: CASSQDQSWNSPLHF; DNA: TGCGCCAGCAGCCAAGATCAATCGTGGAATTCACCCCTCCACTTT
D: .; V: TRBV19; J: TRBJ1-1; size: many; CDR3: CASSPQGPTEAFF; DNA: TGTGCCAGTAGTCCCCAGGGCCCCACTGAAGCTTTCTTT
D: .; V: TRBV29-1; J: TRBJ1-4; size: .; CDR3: CSVADSSTNEKLFF; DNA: TGCAGCGTTGCAGACAGCTCAACTAATGAAAAACTGTTTTTT
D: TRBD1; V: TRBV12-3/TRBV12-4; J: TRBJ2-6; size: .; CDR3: CASSSAPPGQGDGANVLTF; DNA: TGTGCCAGCAGTTCTGCCCCACCGGGACAGGGGGATGGGGCCAACGTCCTGACTTTC
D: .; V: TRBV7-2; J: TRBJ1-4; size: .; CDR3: CASSSRRGAPNEKLFF; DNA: TGTGCCAGCAGCTCCAGACGGGGCGCCCCTAATGAAAAACTGTTTTTT
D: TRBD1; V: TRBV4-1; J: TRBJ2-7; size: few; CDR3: CASSQVGTDEQYF; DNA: TGCGCCAGCAGCCAAGTAGGGACAGACGAGCAGTACTTC
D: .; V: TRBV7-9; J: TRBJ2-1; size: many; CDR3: CASSLGSPYNEQFF; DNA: TGTGCCAGCAGCTTGGGCTCCCCATACAATGAGCAGTTCTTC
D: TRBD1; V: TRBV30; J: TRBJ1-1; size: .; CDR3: CAWTRGTGDTEAFF; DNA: TGTGCCTGGACCCGCGGGACAGGGGACACTGAAGCTTTCTTT
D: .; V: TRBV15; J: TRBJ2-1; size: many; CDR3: CATSRVRQGPYNEQFF; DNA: TGTGCCACCAGCAGAGTCCGGCAGGGACCCTACAATGAGCAGTTCTTC
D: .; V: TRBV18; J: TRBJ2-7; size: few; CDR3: CASSPPVGPGEQYF; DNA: TGTGCCAGCTCACCACCGGTGGGGCCGGGGGAGCAGTACTTC
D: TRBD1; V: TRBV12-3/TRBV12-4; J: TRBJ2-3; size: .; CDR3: CASRAKGAIDTQYF; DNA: TGTGCCAGCAGGGCGAAGGGGGCTATAGATACGCAGTATTTT
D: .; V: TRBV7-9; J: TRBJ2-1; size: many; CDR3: CASSLGGYEQFF; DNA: TGTGCCAGCAGCTTAGGAGGGTATGAGCAGTTCTTC
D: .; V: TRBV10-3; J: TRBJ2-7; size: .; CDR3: CAIKAETYEQYF; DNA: TGTGCCATCAAGGCAGAAACCTACGAGCAGTACTTC
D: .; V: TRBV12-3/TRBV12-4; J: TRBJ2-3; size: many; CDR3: CASSFARTDTQYF; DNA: TGTGCCAGCAGTTTTGCCAGGACAGATACGCAGTATTTT
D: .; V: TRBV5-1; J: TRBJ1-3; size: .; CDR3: CASSLGISGNTIYF; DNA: TGCGCCAGCAGTCTAGGTATTTCTGGAAACACCATATATTTT
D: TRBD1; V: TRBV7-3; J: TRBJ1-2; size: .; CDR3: CASLRQGGTNYGYTF; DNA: TGTGCCAGCCTGCGACAGGGAGGAACTAACTATGGCTACACCTTC